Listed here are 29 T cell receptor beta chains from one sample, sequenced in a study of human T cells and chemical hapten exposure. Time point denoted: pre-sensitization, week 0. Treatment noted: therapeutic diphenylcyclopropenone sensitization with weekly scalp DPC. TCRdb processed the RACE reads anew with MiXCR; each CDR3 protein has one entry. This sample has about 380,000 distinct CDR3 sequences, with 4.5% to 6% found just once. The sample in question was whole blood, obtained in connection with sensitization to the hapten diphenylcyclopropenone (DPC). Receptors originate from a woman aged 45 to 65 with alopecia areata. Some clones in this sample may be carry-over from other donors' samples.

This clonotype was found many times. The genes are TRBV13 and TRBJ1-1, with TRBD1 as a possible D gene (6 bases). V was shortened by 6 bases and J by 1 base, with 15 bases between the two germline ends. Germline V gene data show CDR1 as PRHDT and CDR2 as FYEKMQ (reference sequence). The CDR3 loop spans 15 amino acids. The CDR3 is CASRPTGRSNTEAFF. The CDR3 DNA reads TGTGCCAGCAGACCAACAGGGCGCTCGAACACTGAAGCTTTCTTT.

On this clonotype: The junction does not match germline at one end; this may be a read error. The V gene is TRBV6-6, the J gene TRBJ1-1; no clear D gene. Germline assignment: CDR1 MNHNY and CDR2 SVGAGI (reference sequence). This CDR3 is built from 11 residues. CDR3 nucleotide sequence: TGTGCCAGCAGCCTCAACACTGAAGATTTCTTT. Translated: CASSLNTEDFF.

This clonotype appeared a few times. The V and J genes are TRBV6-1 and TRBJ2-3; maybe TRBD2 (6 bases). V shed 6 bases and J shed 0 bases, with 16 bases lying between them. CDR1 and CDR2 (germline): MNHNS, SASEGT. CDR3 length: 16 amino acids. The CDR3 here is CASSSTGGLSTDTQYF. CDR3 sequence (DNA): TGTGCCAGCAGCTCGACCGGGGGTCTCAGCACAGATACGCAGTATTTT.

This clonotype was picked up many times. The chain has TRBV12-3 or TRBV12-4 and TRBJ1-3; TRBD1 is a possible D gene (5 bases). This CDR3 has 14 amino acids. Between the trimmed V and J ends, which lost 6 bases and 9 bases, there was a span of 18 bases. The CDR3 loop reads CASSLTGSGGTIYF. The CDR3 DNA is TGTGCCAGCAGCCTTACGGGGTCGGGGGGCACCATATATTTT.

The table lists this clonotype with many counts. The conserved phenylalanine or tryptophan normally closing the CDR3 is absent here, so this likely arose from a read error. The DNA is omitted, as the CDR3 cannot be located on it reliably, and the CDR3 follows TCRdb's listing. CDR3 in amino acids: CASSLEGELEEL. The rearrangement joins TRBV7-9 to TRBJ2-7; the table's D gene call, TRBD2, was not cross checked with the DNA. Per the germline V gene, CDR1 is SEHNR and CDR2 is FQNEAQ (reference sequence). The CDR3 is 12 amino acids long, termini counted.

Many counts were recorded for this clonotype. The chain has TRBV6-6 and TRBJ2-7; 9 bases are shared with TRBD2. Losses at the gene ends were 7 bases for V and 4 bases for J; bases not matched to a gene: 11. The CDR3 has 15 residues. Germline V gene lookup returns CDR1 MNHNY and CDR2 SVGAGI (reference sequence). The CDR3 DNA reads TGTGCCAGCACCCCGAGAGGAGCGGGGGGATACGAGCAGTACTTC. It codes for CASTPRGAGGYEQYF.

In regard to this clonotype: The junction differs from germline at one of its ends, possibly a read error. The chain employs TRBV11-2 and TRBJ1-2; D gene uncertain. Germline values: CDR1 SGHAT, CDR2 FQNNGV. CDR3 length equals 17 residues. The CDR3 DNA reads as TGTGCCAGCAGCTTAGATAAGACCCACCGCCCAGGACTAATTTCCCGCTTC. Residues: CASSLDKTHRPGLISRF.

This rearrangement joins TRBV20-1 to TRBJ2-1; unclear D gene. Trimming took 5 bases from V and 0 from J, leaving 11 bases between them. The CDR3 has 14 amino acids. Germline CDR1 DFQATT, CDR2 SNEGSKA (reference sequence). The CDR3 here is CSAEYLSSYNEQFF. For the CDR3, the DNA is TGCAGTGCTGAGTACCTAAGCTCCTACAATGAGCAGTTCTTC.

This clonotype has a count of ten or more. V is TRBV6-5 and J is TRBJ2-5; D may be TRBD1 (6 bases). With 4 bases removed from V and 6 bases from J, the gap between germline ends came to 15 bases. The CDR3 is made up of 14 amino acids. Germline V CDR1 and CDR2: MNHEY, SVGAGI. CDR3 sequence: CASSSTTGKKTQYF. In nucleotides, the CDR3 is TGTGCCAGCAGTTCCACTACAGGGAAGAAGACCCAGTACTTC.

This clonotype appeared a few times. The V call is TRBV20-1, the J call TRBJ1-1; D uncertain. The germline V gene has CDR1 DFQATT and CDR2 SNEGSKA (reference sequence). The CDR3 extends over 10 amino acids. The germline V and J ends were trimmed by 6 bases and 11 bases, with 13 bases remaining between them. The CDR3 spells CSARSAAAFF. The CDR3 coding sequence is TGCAGTGCCAGATCAGCGGCGGCTTTCTTT.

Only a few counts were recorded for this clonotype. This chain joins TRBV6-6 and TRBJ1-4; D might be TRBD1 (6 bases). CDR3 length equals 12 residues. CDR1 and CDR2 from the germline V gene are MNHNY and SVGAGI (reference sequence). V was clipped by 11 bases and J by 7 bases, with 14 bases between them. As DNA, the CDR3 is TGTGCCGCTAAAGGGGGAGGTGAAAAACTGTTTTTT. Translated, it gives CAAKGGGEKLFF.

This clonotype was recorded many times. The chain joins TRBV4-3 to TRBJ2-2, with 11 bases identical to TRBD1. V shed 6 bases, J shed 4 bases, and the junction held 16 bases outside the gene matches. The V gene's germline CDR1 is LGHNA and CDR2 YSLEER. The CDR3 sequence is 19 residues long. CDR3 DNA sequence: TGCGCCAGCAGTCAGGGGTTCGAGGGGACAGGGGGTTTCACCGGGGAGCTGTTTTTT. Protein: CASSQGFEGTGGFTGELFF.

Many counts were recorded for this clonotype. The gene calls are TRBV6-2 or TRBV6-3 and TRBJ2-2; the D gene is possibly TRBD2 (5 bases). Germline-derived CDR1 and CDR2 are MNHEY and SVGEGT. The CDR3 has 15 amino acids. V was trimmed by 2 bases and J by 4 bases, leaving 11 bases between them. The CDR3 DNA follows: TGTGCCAGCAGTTACCTAGCTCGAGGCACCGGGGAGCTGTTTTTT. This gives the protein CASSYLARGTGELFF.

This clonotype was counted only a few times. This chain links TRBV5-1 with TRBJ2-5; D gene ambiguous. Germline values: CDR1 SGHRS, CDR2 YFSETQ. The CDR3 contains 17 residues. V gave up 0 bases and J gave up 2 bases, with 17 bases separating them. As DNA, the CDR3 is TGCGCCAGCAGCTTGGGACAATTCCAGAACCGACAAGAGACCCAGTACTTC. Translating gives CASSLGQFQNRQETQYF.

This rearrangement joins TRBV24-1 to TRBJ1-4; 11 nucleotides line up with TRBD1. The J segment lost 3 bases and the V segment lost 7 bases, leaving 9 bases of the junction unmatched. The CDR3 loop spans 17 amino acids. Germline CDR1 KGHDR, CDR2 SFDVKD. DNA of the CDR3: TGTGCCACCAGATTCTTGGACAGGGGGCATCCTAATGAAAAACTGTTTTTT. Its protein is CATRFLDRGHPNEKLFF.

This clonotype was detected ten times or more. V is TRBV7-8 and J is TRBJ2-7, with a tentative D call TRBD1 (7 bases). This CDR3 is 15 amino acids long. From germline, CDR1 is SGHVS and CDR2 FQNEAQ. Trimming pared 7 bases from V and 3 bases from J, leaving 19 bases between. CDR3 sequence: CASTPAQGGIYEQYF. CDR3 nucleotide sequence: TGTGCCAGCACCCCGGCCCAGGGGGGAATCTACGAGCAGTACTTC.

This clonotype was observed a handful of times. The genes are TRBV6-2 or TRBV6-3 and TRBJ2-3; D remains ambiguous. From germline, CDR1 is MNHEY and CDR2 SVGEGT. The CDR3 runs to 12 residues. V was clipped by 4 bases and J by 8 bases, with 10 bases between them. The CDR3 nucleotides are TGTGCCAGCAGTTTCCCCCTGGGTACGCAGTATTTT. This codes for CASSFPLGTQYF.

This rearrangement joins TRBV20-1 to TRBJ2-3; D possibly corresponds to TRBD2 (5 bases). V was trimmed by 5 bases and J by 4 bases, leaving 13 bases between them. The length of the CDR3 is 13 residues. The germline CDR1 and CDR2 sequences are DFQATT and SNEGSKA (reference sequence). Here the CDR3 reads CSAPPLAADTQYF. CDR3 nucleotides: TGCAGTGCTCCTCCTCTAGCTGCAGATACGCAGTATTTT.

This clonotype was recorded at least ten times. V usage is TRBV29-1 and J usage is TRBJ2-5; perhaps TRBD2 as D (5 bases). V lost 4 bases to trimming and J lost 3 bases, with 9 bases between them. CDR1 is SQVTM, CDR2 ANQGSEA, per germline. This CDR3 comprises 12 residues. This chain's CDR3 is CSVGRREETQYF. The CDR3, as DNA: TGCAGCGTTGGACGGCGGGAAGAGACCCAGTACTTC.

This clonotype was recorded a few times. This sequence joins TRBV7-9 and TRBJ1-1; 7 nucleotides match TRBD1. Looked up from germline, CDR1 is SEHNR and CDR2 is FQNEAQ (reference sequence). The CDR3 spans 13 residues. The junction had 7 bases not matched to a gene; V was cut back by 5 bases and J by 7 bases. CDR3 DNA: TGTGCCAGCAGCGCCCCTGACAGGGATGAAGCTTTCTTT. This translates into CASSAPDRDEAFF. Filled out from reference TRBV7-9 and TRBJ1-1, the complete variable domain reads DTGVSQNPRHKITKRGQNVTFRCDPISEHNRLYWYRQTLGQGPEFLTYFQNEAQLEKSRLLSDRFSAERPKGSFSTLEIQRTEQGDSAMYLCASSAPDRDEAFFGQGTRLTVV.

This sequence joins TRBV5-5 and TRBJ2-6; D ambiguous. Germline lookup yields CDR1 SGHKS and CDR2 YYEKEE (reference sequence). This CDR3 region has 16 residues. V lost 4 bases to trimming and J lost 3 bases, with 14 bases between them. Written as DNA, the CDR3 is TGTGCCAGCAGCACAATCACGGGCTTTGGGGCCAACGTCCTGACTTTC. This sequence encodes CASSTITGFGANVLTF.

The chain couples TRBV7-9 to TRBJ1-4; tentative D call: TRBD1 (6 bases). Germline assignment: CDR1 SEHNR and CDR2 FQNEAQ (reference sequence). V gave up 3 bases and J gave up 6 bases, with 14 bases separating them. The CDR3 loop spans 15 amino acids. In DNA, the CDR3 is TGTGCCAGCAGCTTCATCAGGGGTGAAGATGAAAAACTGTTTTTT. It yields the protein CASSFIRGEDEKLFF.

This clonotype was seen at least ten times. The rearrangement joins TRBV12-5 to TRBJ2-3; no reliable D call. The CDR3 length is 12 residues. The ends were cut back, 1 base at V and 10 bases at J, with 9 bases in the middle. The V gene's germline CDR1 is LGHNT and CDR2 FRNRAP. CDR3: CASGLDTAPQYF. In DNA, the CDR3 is TGTGCTAGTGGTTTGGACACGGCCCCGCAGTATTTT.

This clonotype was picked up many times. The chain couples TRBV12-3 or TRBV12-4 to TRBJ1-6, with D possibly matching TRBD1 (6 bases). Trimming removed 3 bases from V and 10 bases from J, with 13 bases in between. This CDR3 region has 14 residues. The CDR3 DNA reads TGTGCCAGCAGTTTCGGGGGGCCTGGGTCACCCCTCCACTTT. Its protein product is CASSFGGPGSPLHF.

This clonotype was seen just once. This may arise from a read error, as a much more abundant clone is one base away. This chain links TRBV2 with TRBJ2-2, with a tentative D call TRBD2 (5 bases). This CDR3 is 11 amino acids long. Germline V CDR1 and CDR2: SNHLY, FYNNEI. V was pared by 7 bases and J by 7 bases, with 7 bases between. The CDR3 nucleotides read TGTGCCAGCACCGGGAACGGGGAGCTGTTTTTT. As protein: CASTGNGELFF.

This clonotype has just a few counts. The CDR3 coding sequence is TGTGCCAGCAGCCAAACGGGGGAAGAGACCCAGTACTTC. It encodes CASSQTGEETQYF. The rearrangement joins TRBV4-2 to TRBJ2-5; D perhaps matches TRBD2 (6 bases). CDR1 LGHNA and CDR2 YNFKEQ come from the germline V gene. With 2 bases removed from V and 3 bases from J, the gap between germline ends came to 7 bases. This CDR3 is 13 amino acids long.

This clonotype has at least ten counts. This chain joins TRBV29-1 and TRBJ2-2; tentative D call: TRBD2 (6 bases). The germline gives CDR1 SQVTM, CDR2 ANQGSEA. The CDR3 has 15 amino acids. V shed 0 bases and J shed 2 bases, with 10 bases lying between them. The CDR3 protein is CSVEDPGLNTGELFF. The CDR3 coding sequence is TGCAGCGTTGAAGATCCCGGACTAAACACCGGGGAGCTGTTTTTT.

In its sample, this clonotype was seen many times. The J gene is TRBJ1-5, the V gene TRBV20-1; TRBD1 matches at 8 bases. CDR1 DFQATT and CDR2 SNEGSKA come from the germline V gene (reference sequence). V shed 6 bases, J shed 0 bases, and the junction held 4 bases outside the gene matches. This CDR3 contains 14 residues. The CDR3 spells CSAGTGLSNQPQHF. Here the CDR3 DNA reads TGCAGTGCAGGGACAGGCCTTAGCAATCAGCCCCAGCATTTT.

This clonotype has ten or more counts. The CDR3 is CATHEAGGETQYF. CDR3 DNA sequence: TGTGCCACCCACGAAGCGGGGGGGGAGACCCAGTACTTC. The chain links TRBV2 to TRBJ2-5; 10 positions match TRBD2. Trimming removed 10 bases from V and 5 bases from J; junction bases left unmatched: 7. CDR1 and CDR2 from the germline V gene are SNHLY and FYNNEI. The CDR3 is made up of 13 amino acids.